The source of this T cell receptor beta chain is a study of PD-1 blockade in classical Hodgkin lymphoma. Study overall: It was nivolumab at 3 mg/kg, given intravenously every 2 weeks, that patients received.

Study-wide findings and caveats: CD4+ TCR diversity, unlike CD8+, rose significantly by C4D1. Baseline TCR diversity was reportedly lower in newly diagnosed patients than in healthy donors. It was reported as lower still in relapsed/refractory patients. For complete responders, baseline diversity was comparable to that of newly diagnosed patients.

All trial patients relapsed after autologous stem cell transplantation. Comments on this clone: Its antigen remains unknown.

Sequenced by immunoSEQ multiplex PCR; TCRdb stores in-frame clones only, minus some. The table lists about 14,000 clones, roughly 77% of them singletons. CDR3 length: 15 residues. The J segment lost 2 bases and the V segment lost 5 bases, leaving 6 bases of the junction unmatched. CDR1 is SGHAT and CDR2 is FQNNGV in the germline V gene. V and J are TRBV11-2 and TRBJ2-7; 10 bases are shared with TRBD1. This receptor was taken from a human donor with classical Hodgkin lymphoma. The sample here was peripheral blood mononuclear cells (PBMCs), taken at baseline. In DNA, the CDR3 is TGTGCCAGCAGCCCGACAGGGGGCAAGACCTACGAGCAGTACTTC. This sequence encodes CASSPTGGKTYEQYF.